This T cell receptor beta chain comes out of a study of T cells after yellow fever vaccination. Study conclusions and caveats: The secondary T-cell response peaked on day 5, not day 15, but was weaker.

At least ten counts were recorded for this clonotype. Its antigen is currently unknown. As TCR cDNA was made by 5'RACE template switching, a universal primer site and UMIs were added. Each CDR3 protein is one row after TCRdb ran MiXCR on the 5' RACE reads. The data hold 200,000 to 300,000 distinct CDR3 sequences, with approximately 3.8% observed a single time. Germline V gene sequence: CDR1 SGHVS, CDR2 FNYEAQ. The CDR3 contains 15 residues. The V gene end was trimmed by 3 bases and the J gene end by 2 bases; junction bases not matched to a gene: 3. The chain has TRBV7-6 and TRBJ2-5, with TRBD1 identical over 10 bases. The sample in question was PBMCs, obtained 15 days after the yellow fever booster vaccination. This TCR was sampled from a man between 18 and 29 years old who received the YFV17D yellow fever vaccine. The CDR3 DNA follows: TGTGCCAGCAGCTTGGGACAGGGGCTACAAGAGACCCAGTACTTC. It specifies CASSLGQGLQETQYF.